This T cell receptor beta chain was documented in a study of cytomegalovirus exposure and HLA in healthy donors listed by TCRdb under 2017. The study in broad terms: According to a later analysis, one platform produced both the roughly 120 validation repertoires and the 550 to 800 repertoires of the first cohort. The aim of the study was to test whether cataloging public T cell receptors could identify signatures of past pathogen exposure. Along with the approximately 650-subject first cohort, a separate validation cohort of over 90 different subjects was used. To predict cytomegalovirus infection status, the study combined high-throughput TCR immunosequencing, statistical association of individual TCRs with disease status, and machine learning. What the work shows at the level of the full study, not this receptor alone: A few of the identified cytomegalovirus-associated TCR beta chains were confirmed in vitro to be specific for cytomegalovirus antigens. The classifier was reported to diagnose cytomegalovirus status with high specificity and sensitivity in both the original cohort and the validation cohort. A later analysis had no HLA typing for the validation cohort, so co-occurrence there was scored across all 130 or so repertoires. In the study, 150 to 200 TCR beta chains were listed as associated with cytomegalovirus. Of the cluster scores, approximately 94% were above 0 in a later analysis, which found that TCRs clustered in the first cohort also tended to co-occur in the 120 validation repertoires. Most TCR sequences were seen in very few donors, while some public TCRs were found in many individuals. It was suggested by the authors that the approach could potentially be generalized to other disease states and immunological phenotypes.

The library was built by means of the immunoSEQ multiplex PCR assay. From the authors' description of their analysis: A statistical classification framework was built for diagnosing cytomegalovirus status from the catalog of TCR beta chain sequences. Here the immuneACCESS table is served through TCRdb, limited to in-frame sequences with V and J called. Missing clones are a known gap in these copies; in checked studies unresolved V genes cover under half, and the rest lacks a known reason. V and J calls and clone size are as listed in that table; D and trimming were resolved from the DNA. Recorded for this sample are 250,000 or so clones; roughly 87% of them occurred a single time. The ten top clones hold around 12% of the sample. This clone was detected once. Its antigen is currently not known. Base qualities are missing; no much larger clone stands one base away. From the germline V gene (reference sequence), CDR1 is GTSNPN and CDR2 is SVGIG. The CDR3 holds 17 amino acids from the cysteine to the phenylalanine. Only the CDR3 part of the read is kept: 51 bases, read in frame from the first base. The junction shows trimming of 4 bases on V and 4 bases on J, plus 23 bases between the germline ends.

The donors were included in the validation cohort of approximately 120 subjects, a group kept apart from the approximately 650-subject first cohort. The rearrangement combines TRBV30 with TRBJ1-3, with TRBD1 perhaps the D gene, on 6 matching bases. This receptor was taken from a man in his late teens or twenties in good health and CMV-seropositive. What was sequenced was PBMCs. The CDR3 region: CAWTSEGGFASGNTIYF. At the DNA level, the sequence is TGTGCCTGGACCTCCGAAGGGGGGTTCGCGTCCGGAAACACCATATATTTT.